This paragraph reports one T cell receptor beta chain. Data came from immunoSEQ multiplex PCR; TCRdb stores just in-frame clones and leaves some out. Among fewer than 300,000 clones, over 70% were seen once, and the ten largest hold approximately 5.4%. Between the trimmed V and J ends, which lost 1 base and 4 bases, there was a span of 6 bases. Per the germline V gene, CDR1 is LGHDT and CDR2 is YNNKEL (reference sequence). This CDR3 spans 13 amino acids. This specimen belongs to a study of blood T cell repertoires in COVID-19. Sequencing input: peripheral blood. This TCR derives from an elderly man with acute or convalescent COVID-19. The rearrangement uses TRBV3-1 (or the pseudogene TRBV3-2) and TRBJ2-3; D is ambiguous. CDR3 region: CASSQAGSDTQYF. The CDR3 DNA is TGTGCCAGCAGCCAAGCAGGCTCAGATACGCAGTATTTT.